This TCR beta chain was identified in a study of graft-versus-host responses after intestinal transplantation. Study background: Tacrolimus plus steroids were given to all recipients for about 3 years, preceded by anti-thymocyte globulin induction.

Some clones are missing from TCRdb's copy, which holds only in-frame ones; the method was immunoSEQ multiplex PCR. This table holds over 65,000 clones, around 91% found once. Whole-study results and caveats: GvH clones appeared in recipient marrow, some first in ileum or blood. Clonal ratios of graft-versus-host to host-versus-graft in allografts were high for patients exhibiting graft-donor T cell macrochimerism. The study associated peak circulating GvH clone levels with early post-transplant HvG declines.

With respect to this clone: Its antigen is currently unknown.

Germline-derived CDR1 and CDR2 are WNHNN and SYGVQD (reference sequence). The CDR3 has 13 amino acids. V was pared by 6 bases and J by 6 bases, with 4 bases of the junction left unmatched. This sequence joins TRBV10-1 and TRBJ2-7; TRBD1 matches at 11 bases. The sequence derives from a human donor who received an intestinal transplant. This specimen was unstimulated CD4+ T cells sorted from spleen or lymph node cells, taken before intestinal transplant. CDR3 coding DNA: TGCGCCAGCAGCAAGGGACAGGGGGGCGAGCAGTACTTC. It specifies CASSKGQGGEQYF.